Listed here are 9 T cell receptor beta chains from one sample, sequenced in a study of regulatory T cells in long-lasting Graves disease. To make TCR beta libraries, researchers used iRepertoire HTBI primers and Arm-PCR of CDR3 regions. TCRdb recomputed calls from the multiplex PCR reads with MiXCR, one row per CDR3 protein. The data contain 540,000 or so distinct CDR3 sequences, about 14% of them singletons. The time point here: newly diagnosed GD, antithyroid drugs for less than 3 months. PBMC-extracted RNA yielded the TCR library. Another study also made use of these data, one on T cells in Graves' hyperthyroidism and ophthalmopathy.

Specimen: peripheral blood mononuclear cells (PBMCs), collected at new diagnosis, from a patient treated with antithyroid drugs. The receptors come from a man in his thirties or forties with Graves disease.

The table lists this clonotype with many counts. This rearrangement joins TRBV15 to TRBJ2-5; D not certain. Germline CDR1 LNHNV, CDR2 YYDKDF (reference sequence). CDR3 length: 13 residues. The V end was cut by 8 bases, the J end by 1 base, with 11 bases between. CDR3 sequence reads: CATAGYFQETQYF. The CDR3 nucleotides read TGTGCCACCGCAGGTTACTTCCAAGAGACCCAGTACTTC.

This clonotype turned up a few times. This chain joins TRBV24-1 and TRBJ2-2, with TRBD1 matching over 10 bases. The ends lost 3 bases at V and 3 bases at J; junction bases unmatched: 6. This CDR3 is built from 17 residues. Germline V gene data show CDR1 as KGHDR and CDR2 as SFDVKD. The CDR3 DNA follows: TGTGCCACCAGTGATCCCACCGGGACAGGGGACACCGGGGAGCTGTTTTTT. The encoded protein is CATSDPTGTGDTGELFF.

There are many counts of this clonotype. The chain recombines TRBV14 with TRBJ1-1, with D possibly matching TRBD1 (6 bases). The CDR3 sequence is 14 residues long. CDR1 is SGHDN, CDR2 FVKESK, per germline. Trimming left V 6 bases short and J 6 bases short, with 17 bases between. CDR3 sequence reads: CASSRTAVKPEAFF. In nucleotides, the CDR3 is TGTGCCAGCAGTAGGACAGCGGTAAAGCCTGAAGCTTTCTTT.

In its sample, this clonotype was seen many times. The chain employs TRBV20-1 and TRBJ2-7; 8 bases map to TRBD2. The CDR3 is 14 amino acids. Germline V gene lookup returns CDR1 DFQATT and CDR2 SNEGSKA (reference sequence). V was clipped by 5 bases and J by 0 bases; unmatched bases: 6. The chain's CDR3 is CSAGLAGSSYEQYF. The CDR3 DNA sequence: TGCAGTGCTGGCTTAGCGGGAAGCTCCTACGAGCAGTACTTC.

CDR3 DNA: TGTGCCAGTAGTATACTCCCCGGGACAGGGAACTATGGCTACACCTTC. This sequence encodes CASSILPGTGNYGYTF. The rearrangement joins TRBV19 to TRBJ1-2; 9 nucleotides line up with TRBD1. The CDR3 length is 16 residues. Losses at the gene ends were 2 bases for V and 2 bases for J; bases not matched to a gene: 6. In germline, CDR1 is LNHDA, CDR2 SQIVND (reference sequence).

This clonotype was found a few times. The V gene is TRBV7-9, the J gene TRBJ2-4; 9 nucleotides match TRBD1. This CDR3 contains 17 residues. Germline CDR1 and CDR2: SEHNR and FQNEAQ (reference sequence). The V segment lost 5 bases and the J segment 0 bases; nucleotides outside the gene matches: 8. CDR3 amino acids: CASSLAGQGKAKNIQYF. DNA of the CDR3: TGTGCCAGCAGCCTCGCCGGACAGGGGAAAGCCAAAAACATTCAGTACTTC.

There are many counts of this clonotype. The chain has TRBV27 and TRBJ2-1, with 8 nucleotides matching TRBD1. After removal of 5 bases from V and 0 bases from J, the junction contained 6 bases not matched to a gene. This CDR3 is built from 16 residues. Germline CDR1 and CDR2: MNHEY and SMNVEV (reference sequence). The DNA for the CDR3 is TGTGCCAGCAGTACAAGACAGGGGAGCTCCTACAATGAGCAGTTCTTC. Encoded protein: CASSTRQGSSYNEQFF.

About this clonotype: With a much larger clone just one base away, this may be a read error. The CDR3 does not end in the conserved phenylalanine or tryptophan, so this is likely a read error. The rearrangement links TRBV7-9 to TRBJ2-5, with TRBD2 matching 8 bases. CDR1 is SEHNR and CDR2 is FQNEAQ in the germline V gene (reference sequence). Trimming took 7 bases from V and 0 from J; bases not matched to a gene: 13. The CDR3 is made up of 17 amino acids. In nucleotides, the CDR3 is TGTGCCAGCATCCCCGGGAGGGGCCAGCGGTACCAAGAGACCCAGTACTCC. This translates into CASIPGRGQRYQETQYS.

This clonotype showed up just a few times. The chain links TRBV20-1 to TRBJ2-1; D perhaps matches TRBD2 (5 bases). The J call may be incorrect, as the DNA end agrees better with TRBJ2-5. The germline gives CDR1 DFQATT, CDR2 SNEGSKA (reference sequence). This CDR3 has 13 amino acids. CDR3 bases: TGCAGTGCTGACGTTGGGAGTTTCGAGACCCAGTACTTC. This encodes CSADVGSFETQYF.